This TCR beta chain was sequenced during a study of CD8 T cells in Susac syndrome. Study-wide results and limits: Where Susac syndrome CD4+ T cell repertoires were concerned, no clonal expansion was evident. As the study acknowledged, the number of individuals in its TCR sequencing and HLA analysis was relatively small.

The RNA input was roughly 0.45 to 1 ug, and it was reverse transcribed with random hexamers. Across 54 Vbeta and 13 Jbeta, TCR beta CDR3 was amplified with immunoSEQ multiplex PCR. TCRdb recomputed calls from the immunoSEQ multiplex PCR reads with MiXCR, one row per CDR3 protein. The sample holds 170,000 or so distinct CDR3 sequences; around 95% are singletons and the top ten take around 0.13%. The count of this clonotype is one. Its antigen is currently unknown. Germline lookup yields CDR1 SQVTM and CDR2 ANQGSEA. V was trimmed by 6 bases and J by 7 bases, leaving 9 bases between them. The CDR3 has 10 amino acids.

The J gene is TRBJ1-2, the V gene TRBV29-1; TRBD1 is a possible D gene (5 bases). The source is a human donor with Susac syndrome. Material for sequencing was CD4+ T cells from PBMCs. The CDR3 DNA is TGCAGCGTGCAGGGAGCTGGCTACACCTTC. As protein: CSVQGAGYTF. Combining the CDR3 with reference TRBV29-1 and TRBJ1-2 gives the whole variable domain SAVISQKPSRDICQRGTSLTIQCQVDSQVTMMFWYRQQPGQSLTLIATANQGSEATYESGFVIDKFPISRPNLTFSTLTVSNMSPEDSSIYLCSVQGAGYTFGSGTRLTVV.